Below are 21 T cell receptor beta chains sequenced from a single sample in a study of T cell responses to AZD1222 COVID-19 vaccine. Some clones are missing from TCRdb's copy, which holds only in-frame ones; the method was immunoSEQ multiplex PCR. The sample contains about 130,000 clones, around 90% of which appear only once. This material consisted of peripheral blood, taken 28 days after the second AZD1222 dose. These receptors came from an adult who received the AZD1222 COVID-19 vaccine.

This clone appeared a few times. The rearrangement joins TRBV4-2 to TRBJ1-1; D is ambiguous. In germline, CDR1 is LGHNA, CDR2 YNFKEQ. Trimming removed 4 bases from V and 2 bases from J, with 8 bases in between. CDR3 length equals 13 residues. DNA for the CDR3: TGTGCCAGCAGCCGTGGAACTAACACTGAAGCTTTCTTT. This gives the protein CASSRGTNTEAFF.

V usage is TRBV6-1 and J usage is TRBJ1-1; D ambiguous. This CDR3 is built from 14 residues. V lost 3 bases and J 1 base, leaving 9 bases between the germline ends. Germline CDR1 reads MNHNS; CDR2 reads SASEGT. CDR3 protein: CASSDRASNTEAFF. In nucleotides, the CDR3 is TGTGCCAGCAGTGATCGGGCTTCGAACACTGAAGCTTTCTTT.

The chain is built from TRBV7-6 and TRBJ2-3; D is tentatively TRBD1 or TRBD2 (5 bases each). V was clipped by 0 bases and J by 2 bases, with 15 bases between them. Germline lookup yields CDR1 SGHVS and CDR2 FNYEAQ. This CDR3 has 17 residues. The CDR3 DNA reads as TGTGCCAGCAGCTTAGCTGGCGAGAGGGGTTTCACAGATACGCAGTATTTT. This encodes CASSLAGERGFTDTQYF.

The J gene is TRBJ1-6, the V gene TRBV30; 7 bases line up with TRBD1. The J segment lost 8 bases and the V segment lost 4 bases, leaving 8 bases of the junction unmatched. CDR1 and CDR2 (germline): GTSNPN, SVGIG (reference sequence). The CDR3 loop spans 14 amino acids. The CDR3 DNA reads TGTGCCTGGATAGGGGGCCTTCGCGATTCACCCCTCCACTTT. It translates to CAWIGGLRDSPLHF. Together with reference TRBV30 and TRBJ1-6, the CDR3 gives the full variable domain: SQTIHQWPATLVQPVGSPLSLECTVEGTSNPNLYWYRQAAGRGLQLLFYSVGIGQISSEVPQNLSASRPQDRQFILSSKKLLLSDSGFYLCAWIGGLRDSPLHFGNGTRLTVT.

The CDR3 DNA reads as TGTGCCAGCAGTTTATACGGGACTTCCAAGGCAGATACGCAGTATTTT. Encoded protein: CASSLYGTSKADTQYF. The rearrangement uses TRBV27 and TRBJ2-3, with a tentative D call TRBD2 (6 bases). The CDR3 length is 16 residues. Trimming cost V 1 base and J 4 bases, with 15 bases left between them. In germline, CDR1 is MNHEY, CDR2 SMNVEV (reference sequence).

The chain recombines TRBV7-9 with TRBJ1-3; D not certain. Trimming took off 2 bases at V and 3 bases at J, with 5 bases between the two ends. The CDR3 sequence is 13 residues long. Germline CDR1 is SEHNR and CDR2 is FQNEAQ (reference sequence). The CDR3: CASSLISGNTIYF. CDR3 nucleotides: TGTGCCAGCAGCTTAATCAGTGGAAACACCATATATTTT.

Of note for this clone: One junction end disagrees with the germline gene, perhaps due to a read error. The chain carries TRBV10-3 and TRBJ2-4; 7 bases fit TRBD2. The CDR3 is made up of 15 amino acids. Germline-derived CDR1 and CDR2 are ENHRY and SYGVKD. The CDR3 sequence: CAISEELAPKTIQYF. CDR3 DNA: TGTGCCATCAGTGAAGAACTAGCGCCTAAAACCATTCAGTACTTC.

This chain joins TRBV7-9 and TRBJ2-7; D gene ambiguous. The germline V gene encodes CDR1 SEHNR and CDR2 FQNEAQ (reference sequence). The CDR3 totals 12 residues. Trimming removed 4 bases at V and 0 bases at J, with 4 bases between. The chain's CDR3 is CASSYISYEQYF. Here the CDR3 DNA reads TGTGCCAGCAGCTATATCTCCTACGAGCAGTACTTC.

The V gene is TRBV2, the J gene TRBJ2-1, with 7 bases fitting TRBD2. Trimming removed 3 bases from V and 2 bases from J; junction bases left unmatched: 4. The CDR3 has 15 residues. CDR1 is SNHLY and CDR2 is FYNNEI in the germline V gene. CDR3 sequence reads: CASSEASGTYNEQFF. DNA of the CDR3: TGTGCCAGCAGTGAGGCTAGCGGTACCTACAATGAGCAGTTCTTC.

The genes are TRBV7-9 and TRBJ2-1, with 7 bases lining up with TRBD2. CDR1 SEHNR and CDR2 FQNEAQ come from the germline V gene (reference sequence). With 5 bases clipped from V and 7 bases from J, the junction kept 8 bases outside the gene matches. The CDR3 is made up of 14 amino acids. The CDR3 DNA follows: TGTGCCAGCAGCCTTCCGGGCGGGAGTAATGAGCAGTTCTTC. It specifies CASSLPGGSNEQFF.

The gene calls are TRBV3-1 (or the pseudogene TRBV3-2) and TRBJ2-7; the D gene is possibly TRBD2 (5 bases). The CDR3 runs to 14 residues. The germline V gene encodes CDR1 LGHDT and CDR2 YNNKEL (reference sequence). With 4 bases removed from V and 1 base from J, the gap between germline ends came to 11 bases. The CDR3 sequence: CASSLGRGSYEQYF. The DNA of the CDR3 is TGTGCCAGCAGCCTCGGACGCGGGTCCTACGAGCAGTACTTC.

This clone was observed a few times. The V and J genes are TRBV6-2 or TRBV6-3 and TRBJ1-1; D gene uncertain. The V gene's germline CDR1 is MNHEY and CDR2 SVGEGT. The V gene lost 0 bases and the J gene lost 1 base, with 6 bases spanning the gap. The CDR3 contains 14 residues. CDR3 DNA: TGTGCCAGCAGTTACTCTTGGGGGAACACTGAAGCTTTCTTT. This codes for CASSYSWGNTEAFF.

This chain links TRBV3-1 (or the pseudogene TRBV3-2) with TRBJ1-2; D is unresolved. CDR1 and CDR2 from the germline V gene are LGHDT and YNNKEL (reference sequence). The CDR3 is 16 amino acids. The V and J ends lost 0 bases and 5 bases respectively, with 16 bases between them. For the CDR3, the DNA is TGTGCCAGCAGCCAAGATCCGGGCCGGGTGGATTATGGCTACACCTTC. The encoded protein is CASSQDPGRVDYGYTF.

J is TRBJ2-5 and V is TRBV5-1; the D gene could be TRBD1 or TRBD2 (5 bases each). Germline V CDR1 and CDR2: SGHRS, YFSETQ. V dropped 4 bases and J dropped 0 bases, with 10 bases sitting between them. CDR3 length equals 14 residues. The CDR3 protein is CASSPWGYQETQYF. The CDR3 coding sequence is TGCGCCAGCAGCCCGTGGGGGTACCAAGAGACCCAGTACTTC.

The chain joins TRBV7-9 to TRBJ2-5, with 7 nucleotides matching TRBD1. V trimming: 3 bases; J trimming: 2 bases; junction bases outside the gene matches: 3. The CDR3 runs to 14 residues. Germline lookup yields CDR1 SEHNR and CDR2 FQNEAQ (reference sequence). The CDR3 spells CASSFQDRQETQYF. The DNA of the CDR3 is TGTGCCAGCAGCTTTCAGGACAGGCAAGAGACCCAGTACTTC.

This clone has a single count. The chain has TRBV21-1 and TRBJ2-1. TRBV21-1 is listed as a pseudogene. CDR3 length: 16 residues. CDR3 coding DNA: TGTGCCAGCAGCAGGCTTTGGGGGAACGCCCGATATGAGCAGTTCTTC. It translates to CASSRLWGNARYEQFF.

This chain joins TRBV29-1 and TRBJ1-3; TRBD1 is a possible D gene (5 bases). The V end was cut by 4 bases, the J end by 3 bases, with 13 bases between. Looked up from germline, CDR1 is SQVTM and CDR2 is ANQGSEA. The CDR3 contains 14 residues. The CDR3 DNA sequence: TGCAGCGTTGTTGGGGCTAAGGGTGGAAACACCATATATTTT. It is translated as CSVVGAKGGNTIYF.

V gene TRBV27 combines with J gene TRBJ2-1; 15 bases line up with TRBD2. CDR3 size: 21 residues. Germline CDR1 and CDR2: MNHEY and SMNVEV (reference sequence). After removal of 3 bases from V and 0 bases from J, the junction contained 12 bases not matched to a gene. The DNA of the CDR3 is TGTGCCAGCAGTTTCCTTTCGGGACTAGCGGGAGGCCCTAGCTCCTACAATGAGCAGTTCTTC. It translates to CASSFLSGLAGGPSSYNEQFF.

The chain couples TRBV10-3 to TRBJ2-3; D could derive from TRBD1 or TRBD2 (5 bases each). Trimming pared 0 bases from V and 5 bases from J, leaving 9 bases between. The germline V gene encodes CDR1 ENHRY and CDR2 SYGVKD. The CDR3 has 14 residues. DNA for the CDR3: TGTGCCATCAGTGAGTCGCAGGGAGAAGATACGCAGTATTTT. As protein: CAISESQGEDTQYF.

The V and J genes are TRBV12-3 or TRBV12-4 and TRBJ1-2; weak D call: TRBD1 (5 bases). The CDR3 has 13 amino acids. V was clipped by 6 bases and J by 5 bases, with 13 bases between them. Written as DNA, the CDR3 is TGTGCCAGCAGGGGCGGGCGGACATATGGCTACACCTTC. Protein: CASRGGRTYGYTF.

The rearrangement joins TRBV4-2 to TRBJ1-5; 7 nucleotides match TRBD1. This CDR3 region has 14 residues. The germline gives CDR1 LGHNA, CDR2 YNFKEQ. Unmatched junction bases numbered 4, after V lost 2 bases and J lost 6 bases. CDR3 sequence reads: CASSQNRGGQPQHF. DNA for the CDR3: TGTGCCAGCAGCCAAAACAGGGGTGGTCAGCCCCAGCATTTT.